Below, one TCR beta chain is given with its context. Its antigen specificity is not known. The record has no base qualities; no much larger clone is one base away. The germline V gene specifies SGHDN as CDR1 and FVKESK as CDR2. V is pared back by 4 bases and J by 7 bases, with 29 bases lying between the germline termini. The cysteine opens and the phenylalanine closes a CDR3 of 18 amino acids. The sequence is cut down to CDR3 DNA, 54 bases in frame from base 1. The source of the sample is a study of blood T cell repertoires in COVID-19 (dated by TCRdb to 2020 to 2022). Describing the broader study: Collaborator samples came from the United States, Italy and Spain and covered acute and convalescent phases of COVID-19. The material from the prospective study consisted of cDNA or gDNA derived from T cells, B-cell-depleted T cells, or PBMCs. The dataset comprised deeply sampled blood TCRbeta repertoires from subjects exposed to, actively infected with, or recovered from COVID-19. The repertoires were released in a freely available public database meant as a resource for research on the immune response to SARS-CoV-2. Samples came from the ongoing ImmuneRACE study (first 160 participants) plus 1,254 subjects from 6 global collaborators. A de-identified subject ID, COVID-19 status, age in years and sex were almost always included in the sample metadata. Where available, HLA class I and class II types were obtained from metadata supplied by the sample provider rather than from assay-based typing.

On the study overall, not on this receptor specifically: How much clinical and demographic metadata was included differed by source and by participant, and the metadata was provided uncurated.

Each collaborating institution followed its own protocols to collect whole blood in K2EDTA tubes. For TCRbeta analysis, collaborators shipped samples as frozen whole blood, isolated PBMCs, or DNA extracted from either of those sample types. TCRbeta CDR3 regions were amplified from genomic DNA using the immunoSEQ Assay, a bias-controlled multiplex PCR. Processing in the source paper ran as follows. The number of nucleated cells in each sample was estimated by amplification of reference gene primers within the assay. To quantify the absolute abundance of each unique TCRbeta CDR3 rearrangement, sequence reads were collapsed and filtered. Productive Simpson clonality was computed per sample as the square root of Simpson's diversity index over productive rearrangements. As stored in TCRdb, this immuneACCESS dataset retains in-frame rearrangements with V and J assigned. A fraction of the clones does not appear; measured against another copy, unresolved V genes explain less than half of the discrepancy, and the remainder lacks a known reason. The DNA gave D and trimming, while V, J and clone size come from that table. Present in this sample are about 210,000 clones, roughly four fifths of which were seen just once. Approximately 12% of the sample belongs to the ten largest clones.

The chain is encoded by TRBV14 joined to TRBJ2-7; possibly the D gene is TRBD1, per 6 matching bases. This TCR came from a woman aged 40 to 50 with acute or convalescent COVID-19. The sample consisted of peripheral blood. The nucleotide sequence reads TGTGCCAGCAGCCTAAGAGATGGGGGACACACCTTTGGGGAGGAGCAGTACTTC. Its product reads: CASSLRDGGHTFGEEQYF.